This T cell receptor beta chain is from a study of response to subunit inactivated influenza vaccine. TCRdb recomputed calls from the RT-PCR reads with MiXCR, one row per CDR3 protein. Of roughly 650,000 distinct CDR3 sequences in the sample, around 14% were seen once. About this clonotype: The antigen is not known.

Germline V lookup: CDR1 ENHRY, CDR2 SYGVKD. Trimming at V came to 4 bases and at J to 0 bases, leaving 10 bases not matched to a gene. This CDR3 has 19 residues. Study results and caveats: Few new T cells, the authors suggested, are recruited by each seasonal influenza vaccination.

The chain joins TRBV10-3 to TRBJ2-7; 15 bases line up with TRBD2. This clonotype was obtained from a man aged 50-59 years who received an inactivated influenza vaccine. The sample in question was PBMCs from blood, obtained 11 to 12 days after vaccination. The CDR3 bases are TGTGCCATCAGTGTCGCCGGGACTAGCGGGGGGCCGAGCTCCTACGAGCAGTACTTC. It yields the protein CAISVAGTSGGPSSYEQYF.